This TCR beta chain is from a study of blood T cell repertoires in COVID-19. Study details: Both acute and convalescent COVID-19 samples were obtained from the United States, Italy and Spain. The analysed material was cDNA or gDNA that came from T cells, B-cell-depleted T cells, or PBMCs.

CDR1 is MDHEN, CDR2 SYDVKM, per germline. The CDR3 loop spans 15 amino acids. V lost 3 bases to trimming and J lost 7 bases, with 16 bases between them. In the source study's methods: Estimated nucleated cell counts came from reference gene primer amplification. The assay was immunoSEQ multiplex PCR, and TCRdb's table has in-frame clones only and misses some. V, J and clone size reflect that table, while D and trimming were determined from the DNA. Of over 70,000 clones detected, approximately 88% appear once; the ten largest clones hold roughly 10%. In its sample, this clone was seen once. The chain has TRBV28 and TRBJ1-5; TRBD1 is a possible D gene (5 bases). Sequencing was carried out using peripheral blood. The receptor's source is a man older than 75 with acute or convalescent COVID-19. CDR3 in amino acids: CASSLFGREGQPQHF. CDR3 nucleotide sequence: TGTGCCAGCAGTTTGTTCGGCAGGGAGGGCCAGCCCCAGCATTTT.